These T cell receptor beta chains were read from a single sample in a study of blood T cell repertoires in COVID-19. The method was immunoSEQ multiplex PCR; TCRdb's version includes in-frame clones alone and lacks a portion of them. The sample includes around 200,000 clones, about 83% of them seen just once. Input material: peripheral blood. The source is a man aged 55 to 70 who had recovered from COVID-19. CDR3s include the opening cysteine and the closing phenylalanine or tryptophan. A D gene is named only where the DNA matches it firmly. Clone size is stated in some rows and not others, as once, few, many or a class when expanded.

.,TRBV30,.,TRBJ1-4,CAWSKGGLIEKLFF,TGTGCCTGGAGTAAGGGGGGGCTGATTGAAAAACTGTTTTTT
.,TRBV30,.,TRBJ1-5,CAWRNGVSNQPQHF,TGTGCCTGGAGAAACGGGGTTAGCAATCAGCCCCAGCATTTT
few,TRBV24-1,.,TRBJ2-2,CATSGGSNTGELFF,TGTGCCACCAGTGGCGGATCGAACACCGGGGAGCTGTTTTTT
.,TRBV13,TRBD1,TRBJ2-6,CASSLVSGSGGAGANVLTF,TGTGCCAGCAGCTTGGTGTCCGGCTCAGGGGGCGCTGGGGCCAACGTCCTGACTTTC
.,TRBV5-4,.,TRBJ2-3,CASSLALGTDTQYF,TGTGCCAGCAGCTTGGCCCTCGGCACAGATACGCAGTATTTT
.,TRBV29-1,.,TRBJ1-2,CSGFEDGYTF,TGCAGCGGGTTCGAGGATGGCTACACCTTC
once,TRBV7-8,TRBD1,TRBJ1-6,CASSLAGTGKSSYNSPLHF,TGTGCCAGCAGCTTAGCCGGGACAGGAAAAAGCTCCTATAATTCACCCCTCCACTTT
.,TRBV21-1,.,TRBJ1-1,CASSKALWNRGQAEAFF,TGTGCCAGCAGCAAAGCGCTTTGGAACAGGGGGCAGGCTGAAGCTTTCTTT
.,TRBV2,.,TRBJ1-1,CASSRSGVRTEAFF,TGTGCCAGCTCTCGGAGCGGGGTGAGGACTGAAGCTTTCTTT
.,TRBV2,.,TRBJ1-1,CASSEGGLGTEAFF,TGTGCCAGCAGTGAGGGGGGGCTGGGCACTGAAGCTTTCTTT
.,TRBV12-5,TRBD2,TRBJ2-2,CASGLPGLAGAPTGELFF,TGTGCTAGTGGCCTCCCGGGACTAGCGGGGGCCCCTACCGGGGAGCTGTTTTTT
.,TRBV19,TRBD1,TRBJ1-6,CASNHRGQNSPLHF,TGTGCCAGTAACCACAGGGGGCAAAATTCACCCCTCCACTTT
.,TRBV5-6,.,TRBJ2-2,CASTLRGKIGELFF,TGTGCCAGCACCCTGAGGGGGAAGATCGGGGAGCTGTTTTTT
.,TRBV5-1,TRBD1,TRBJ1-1,CATGTVNTEAFF,TGCGCCACCGGGACAGTGAACACTGAAGCTTTCTTT
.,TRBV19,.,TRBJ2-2,CASSTQNTGELFF,TGTGCCAGTAGTACACAAAACACCGGGGAGCTGTTTTTT
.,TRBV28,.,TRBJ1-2,CASSQNTGYTF,TGTGCCAGCAGTCAAAACACAGGGTACACCTTC
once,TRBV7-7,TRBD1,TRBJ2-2,CASSLDRASTGELFF,TGTGCCAGCAGCTTGGACAGGGCTTCCACCGGGGAGCTGTTTTTT
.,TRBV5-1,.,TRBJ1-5,CASSLTGFGQPQHF,TGCGCCAGCAGCTTGACAGGGTTTGGGCAGCCCCAGCATTTT
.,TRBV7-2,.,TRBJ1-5,CASSPGVSTNQPQHF,TGTGCCAGCAGCCCAGGGGTCTCTACCAATCAGCCCCAGCATTTT
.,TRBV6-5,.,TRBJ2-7,CASSIPSVNYEQYF,TGTGCCAGCAGTATACCTAGCGTCAACTACGAGCAGTACTTC
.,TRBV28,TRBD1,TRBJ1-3,CASSLWTGSSGNTIYF,TGTGCCAGCAGTCTGTGGACAGGTAGCTCTGGAAACACCATATATTTT
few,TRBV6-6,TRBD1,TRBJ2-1,CASSQRLQGSSYNEQFF,TGTGCCAGCAGTCAAAGACTACAGGGGAGCTCCTACAATGAGCAGTTCTTC
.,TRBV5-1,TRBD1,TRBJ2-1,CASSLVTGQRYNEQFF,TGCGCCAGCAGCTTGGTAACGGGACAGCGTTACAATGAGCAGTTCTTC
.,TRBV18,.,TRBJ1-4,CASSPPVRGRHEKLFF,TGTGCCAGCTCACCACCGGTGAGAGGAAGGCATGAAAAACTGTTTTTT
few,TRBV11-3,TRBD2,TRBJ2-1,CASSSRTSGRGNEQFF,TGTGCCAGCAGCTCCCGGACTAGCGGGAGAGGAAATGAGCAGTTCTTC
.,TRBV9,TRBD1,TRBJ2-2,CASSVVTGEGAGELFF,TGTGCCAGCAGCGTTGTAACAGGGGAAGGGGCCGGGGAGCTGTTTTTT
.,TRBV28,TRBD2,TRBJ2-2,CASSLKLGRASTGELFF,TGTGCCAGCAGTTTAAAGCTAGGGAGGGCCAGCACCGGGGAGCTGTTTTTT
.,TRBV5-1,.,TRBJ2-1,CASRTTGTQWGEQFF,TGCGCCAGCAGGACCACCGGGACTCAATGGGGTGAGCAGTTCTTC
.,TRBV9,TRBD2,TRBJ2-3,CASSSSGRRTDTQYF,TGTGCCAGCAGCTCCAGCGGGAGGCGGACAGATACGCAGTATTTT